This is a list of T cell receptor beta chains from one sample in a study of human thymus T cells. Repertoires were generated with immunoSEQ multiplex PCR, while TCRdb's copy carries only in-frame clones and drops some. The table includes 78,000 or so clones, around 96% detected once. The sequenced sample was thymus tissue. Receptors were obtained from a boy younger than two with a congenital heart defect but otherwise immunologically healthy. Both conserved end residues are part of each CDR3. The order of the fields is CDR3 protein, J gene, V gene.

CDR3: CASRPRTSGWKMYEQYF
J: TRBJ2-7
V: TRBV27

CDR3: CASSEGTTPRGEQYF
J: TRBJ2-7
V: TRBV6-1

CDR3: CASSPSAGRDIQYF
J: TRBJ2-4
V: TRBV23-1

CDR3: CASGLVKWRNAYEQYF
J: TRBJ2-7
V: TRBV12-5

CDR3: CASSLSQVVHEQYF
J: TRBJ2-7
V: TRBV7-2

CDR3: CASSPGTSGGAETGELFF
J: TRBJ2-2
V: TRBV7-2

CDR3: CASGLALMGQGNHEQYF
J: TRBJ2-7
V: TRBV12-5

CDR3: CASSLFCWGRDNEQFF
J: TRBJ2-1
V: TRBV28

CDR3: CASSLRGRNLEQYF
J: TRBJ2-7
V: TRBV28

CDR3: CASSPTGYSGANVLTF
J: TRBJ2-6
V: TRBV5-6

CDR3: CASRLRGDYGYTF
J: TRBJ1-2
V: TRBV19

CDR3: CASSSGVGGSDEQFF
J: TRBJ2-1
V: TRBV5-1

CDR3: CASSPRLRTANYGYTF
J: TRBJ1-2
V: TRBV4-2

CDR3: CASSLDRSNQPQHF
J: TRBJ1-5
V: TRBV21-1